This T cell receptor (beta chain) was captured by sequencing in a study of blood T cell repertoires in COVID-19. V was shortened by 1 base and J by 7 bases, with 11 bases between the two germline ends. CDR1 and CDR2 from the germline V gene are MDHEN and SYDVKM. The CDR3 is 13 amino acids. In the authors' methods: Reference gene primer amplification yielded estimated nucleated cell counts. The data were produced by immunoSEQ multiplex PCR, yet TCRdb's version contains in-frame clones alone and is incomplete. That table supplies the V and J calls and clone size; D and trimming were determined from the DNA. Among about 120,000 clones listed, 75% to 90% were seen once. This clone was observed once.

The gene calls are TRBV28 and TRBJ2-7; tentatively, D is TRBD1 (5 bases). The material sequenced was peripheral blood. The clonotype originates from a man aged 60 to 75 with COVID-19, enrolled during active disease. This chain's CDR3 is CASSLLGAREQYF. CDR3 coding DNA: TGTGCCAGCAGTTTATTAGGGGCGAGGGAGCAGTACTTC.